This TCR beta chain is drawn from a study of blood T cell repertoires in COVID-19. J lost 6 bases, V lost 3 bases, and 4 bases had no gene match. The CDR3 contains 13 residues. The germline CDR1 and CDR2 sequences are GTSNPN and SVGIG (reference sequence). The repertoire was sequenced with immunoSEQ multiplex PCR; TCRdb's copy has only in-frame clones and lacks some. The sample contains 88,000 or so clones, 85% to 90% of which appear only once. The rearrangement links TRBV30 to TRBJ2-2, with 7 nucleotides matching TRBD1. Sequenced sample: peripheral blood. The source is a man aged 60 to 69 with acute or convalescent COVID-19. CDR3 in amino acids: CAWRDRRAGELFF. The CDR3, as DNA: TGTGCCTGGAGGGACAGGAGAGCCGGGGAGCTGTTTTTT.